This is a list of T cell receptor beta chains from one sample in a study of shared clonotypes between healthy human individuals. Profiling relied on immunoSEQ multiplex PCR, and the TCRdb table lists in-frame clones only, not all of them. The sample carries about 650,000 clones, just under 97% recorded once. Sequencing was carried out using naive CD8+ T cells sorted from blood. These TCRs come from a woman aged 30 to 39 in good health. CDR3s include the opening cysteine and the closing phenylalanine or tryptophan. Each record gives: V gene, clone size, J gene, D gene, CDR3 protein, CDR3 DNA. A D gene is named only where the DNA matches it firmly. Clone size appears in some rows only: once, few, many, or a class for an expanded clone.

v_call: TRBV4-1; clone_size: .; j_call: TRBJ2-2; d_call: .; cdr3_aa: CASSQATLAGELFF; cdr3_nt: TGCGCCAGCAGCCAAGCCACTTTAGCCGGGGAGCTGTTTTTT
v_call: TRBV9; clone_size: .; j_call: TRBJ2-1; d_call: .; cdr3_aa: CASSTYNEQFF; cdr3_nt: TGTGCCAGCAGCACGTACAATGAGCAGTTCTTC
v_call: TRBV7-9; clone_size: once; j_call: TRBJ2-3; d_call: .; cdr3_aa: CASSSLVGGRRDTQYF; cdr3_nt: TGTGCCAGCAGCTCCCTCGTCGGAGGGCGCAGGGATACGCAGTATTTT
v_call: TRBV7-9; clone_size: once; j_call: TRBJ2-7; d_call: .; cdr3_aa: CASSLDAGTSYEQYF; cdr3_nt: TGTGCCAGCAGCTTAGACGCAGGGACGTCTTACGAGCAGTACTTC
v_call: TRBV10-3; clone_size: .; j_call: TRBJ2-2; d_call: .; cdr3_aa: CAISYSAGELFF; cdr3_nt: TGTGCCATCAGCTACTCGGCCGGGGAGCTGTTTTTT
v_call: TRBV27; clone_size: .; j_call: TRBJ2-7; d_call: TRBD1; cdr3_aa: CASSLGTGGNEQYF; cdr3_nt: TGTGCCAGCAGTTTAGGGACAGGGGGTAATGAGCAGTACTTC
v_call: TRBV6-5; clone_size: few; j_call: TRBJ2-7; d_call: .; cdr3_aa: CASSYTAPAYEQYF; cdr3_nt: TGTGCCAGCAGTTACACGGCTCCGGCGTACGAGCAGTACTTC
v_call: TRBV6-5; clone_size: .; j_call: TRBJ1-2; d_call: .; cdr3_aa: CASSPMGVWSYGYTF; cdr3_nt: TGTGCCAGCAGCCCGATGGGGGTCTGGAGCTATGGCTACACCTTC
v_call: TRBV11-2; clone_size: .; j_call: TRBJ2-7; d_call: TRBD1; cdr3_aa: CASSLEGQGLGEQYF; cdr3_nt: TGTGCCAGCAGCTTAGAGGGACAGGGACTGGGAGAGCAGTACTTC
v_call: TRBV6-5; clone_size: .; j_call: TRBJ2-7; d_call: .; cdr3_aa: CASSYSSNRANEQYF; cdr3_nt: TGTGCCAGCAGTTACTCATCTAACAGGGCAAACGAGCAGTACTTC
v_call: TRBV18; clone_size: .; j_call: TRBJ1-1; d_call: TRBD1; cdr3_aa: CASSPSPGQMNTEAFF; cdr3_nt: TGTGCCAGCTCACCTTCTCCGGGACAGATGAACACTGAAGCTTTCTTT
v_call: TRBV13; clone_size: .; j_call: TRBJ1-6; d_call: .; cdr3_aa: CASSLIGHLVHNSPLHF; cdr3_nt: TGTGCCAGCAGCTTAATAGGACACCTAGTCCATAATTCACCCCTCCACTTT
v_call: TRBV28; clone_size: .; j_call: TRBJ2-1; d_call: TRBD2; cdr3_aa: CASSPEWAGANNEQFF; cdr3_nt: TGTGCCAGCAGTCCCGAGTGGGCGGGAGCCAACAATGAGCAGTTCTTC
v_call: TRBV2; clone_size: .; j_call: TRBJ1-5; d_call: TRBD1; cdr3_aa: CASNLGTASNQPQHF; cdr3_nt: TGTGCCAGCAATCTCGGGACAGCTTCCAATCAGCCCCAGCATTTT
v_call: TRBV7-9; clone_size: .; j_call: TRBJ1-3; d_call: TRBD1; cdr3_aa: CASERLRTGTAGNTIYF; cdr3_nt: TGTGCCAGCGAAAGACTCAGGACAGGGACGGCTGGAAACACCATATATTTT
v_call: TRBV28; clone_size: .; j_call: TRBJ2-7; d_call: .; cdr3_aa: CASSLQLNEIGTYEQYF; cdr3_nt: TGTGCCAGCAGCCTCCAGTTAAACGAGATAGGAACCTACGAGCAGTACTTC
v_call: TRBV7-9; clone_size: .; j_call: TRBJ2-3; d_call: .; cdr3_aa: CASSHGTDTQYF; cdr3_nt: TGTGCCAGCAGCCACGGCACAGATACGCAGTATTTT
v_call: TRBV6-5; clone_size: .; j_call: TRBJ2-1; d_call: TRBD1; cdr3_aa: CAPNRGEPYNEQFF; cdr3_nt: TGTGCTCCAAACAGGGGAGAACCCTACAATGAGCAGTTCTTC
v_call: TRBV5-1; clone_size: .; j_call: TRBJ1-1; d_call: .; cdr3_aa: CASSLGGEDTEAFF; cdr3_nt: TGCGCCAGCAGTCTTGGAGGGGAGGACACTGAAGCTTTCTTT
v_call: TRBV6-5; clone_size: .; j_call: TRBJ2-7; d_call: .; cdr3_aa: CASSYSLQNEQYF; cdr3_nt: TGTGCCAGCAGTTACTCGCTCCAGAACGAGCAGTACTTC
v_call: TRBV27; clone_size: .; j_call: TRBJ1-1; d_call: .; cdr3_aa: CASSLAGPEAFF; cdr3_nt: TGTGCCAGCAGTTTGGCAGGGCCTGAAGCTTTCTTT
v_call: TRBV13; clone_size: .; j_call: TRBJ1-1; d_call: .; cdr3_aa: CASSTNMNTEAFF; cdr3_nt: TGTGCCAGCAGCACAAACATGAACACTGAAGCTTTCTTT
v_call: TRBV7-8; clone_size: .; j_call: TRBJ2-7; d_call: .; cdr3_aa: CASSQVRGGGYEQYF; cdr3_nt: TGTGCCAGCAGCCAGGTGCGCGGAGGGGGATACGAGCAGTACTTC
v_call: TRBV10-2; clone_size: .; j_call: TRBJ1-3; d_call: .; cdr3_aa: CASHGLLENTIYF; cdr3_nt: TGCGCCAGCCATGGTCTCTTGGAAAACACCATATATTTT
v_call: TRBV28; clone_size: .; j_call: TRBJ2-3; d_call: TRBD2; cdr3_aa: CASSLERDSLTDTQYF; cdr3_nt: TGTGCCAGCAGTTTGGAGCGGGATTCCTTAACAGATACGCAGTATTTT
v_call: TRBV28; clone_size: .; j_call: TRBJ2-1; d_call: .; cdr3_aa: CASTLDLNEQFF; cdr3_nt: TGTGCCAGCACACTAGACCTCAATGAGCAGTTCTTC
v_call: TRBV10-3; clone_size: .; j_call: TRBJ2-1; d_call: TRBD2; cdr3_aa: CAISESGSNNEQFF; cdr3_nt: TGTGCCATCAGTGAGAGCGGGAGTAATAATGAGCAGTTCTTC
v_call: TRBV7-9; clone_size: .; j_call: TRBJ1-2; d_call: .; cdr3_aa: CASSGAVYGYTF; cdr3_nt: TGTGCCAGCAGCGGCGCAGTCTATGGCTACACCTTC
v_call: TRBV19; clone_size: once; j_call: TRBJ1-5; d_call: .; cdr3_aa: CASTPSGGGNQPQHF; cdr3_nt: TGTGCCAGTACCCCCTCTGGGGGAGGCAATCAGCCCCAGCATTTT
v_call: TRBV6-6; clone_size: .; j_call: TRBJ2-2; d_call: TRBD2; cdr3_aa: CASSSTSGRTTGELFF; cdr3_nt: TGTGCCAGCAGCTCGACTAGCGGGAGGACCACCGGGGAGCTGTTTTTT
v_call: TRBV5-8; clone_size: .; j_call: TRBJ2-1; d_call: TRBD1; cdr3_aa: CASSSVLWGTEYYNEQFF; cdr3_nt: TGTGCCAGCAGCTCAGTCCTATGGGGGACAGAATATTACAATGAGCAGTTCTTC
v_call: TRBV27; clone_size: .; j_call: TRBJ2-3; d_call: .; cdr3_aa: CASSLESLDTQYF; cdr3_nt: TGTGCCAGCAGTTTAGAATCACTCGATACGCAGTATTTT
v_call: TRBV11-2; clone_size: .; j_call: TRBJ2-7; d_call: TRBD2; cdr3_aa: CASSLVGGPLYRDSYEQYF; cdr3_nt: TGTGCCAGCAGCTTAGTGGGAGGGCCCCTGTATAGAGACTCCTACGAGCAGTACTTC
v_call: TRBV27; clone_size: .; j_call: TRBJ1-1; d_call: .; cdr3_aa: CASSLYTLGSEAFF; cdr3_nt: TGTGCCAGCAGTTTATATACTTTGGGTTCCGAAGCTTTCTTT
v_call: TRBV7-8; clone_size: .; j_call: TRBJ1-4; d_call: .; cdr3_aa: CASSLLDGEGTNEKLFF; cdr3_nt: TGTGCCAGCAGCTTGTTGGACGGGGAGGGAACTAATGAAAAACTGTTTTTT